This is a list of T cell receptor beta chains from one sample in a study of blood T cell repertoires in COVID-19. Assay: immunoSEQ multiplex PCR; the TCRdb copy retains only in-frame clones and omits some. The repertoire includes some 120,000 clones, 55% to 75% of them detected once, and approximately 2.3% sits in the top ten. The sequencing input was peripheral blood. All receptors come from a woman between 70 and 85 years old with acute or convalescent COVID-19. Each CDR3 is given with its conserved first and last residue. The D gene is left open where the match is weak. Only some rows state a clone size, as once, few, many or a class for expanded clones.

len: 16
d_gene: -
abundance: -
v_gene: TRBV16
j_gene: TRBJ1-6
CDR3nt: TGTGCCAGCAGCCAATATACTAGGCGTGAAAATTCACCCCTCCACTTT
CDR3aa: CASSQYTRRENSPLHF

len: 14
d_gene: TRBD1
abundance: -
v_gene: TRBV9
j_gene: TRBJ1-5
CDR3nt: TGTGCCAGCAGCGGGACAGGGGGAGGCCAGCCCCAGCATTTT
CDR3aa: CASSGTGGGQPQHF

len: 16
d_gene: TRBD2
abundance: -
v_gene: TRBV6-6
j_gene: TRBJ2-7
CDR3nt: TGTGCCAGCAGAACTCAACTAGCGGGAGCCTCCTACGAGCAGTACTTC
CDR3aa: CASRTQLAGASYEQYF

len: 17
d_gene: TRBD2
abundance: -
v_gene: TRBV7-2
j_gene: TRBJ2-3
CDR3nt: TGTGCCAGCAGCTTACCCCCCAGCGGGGGGGCCGGAGATACGCAGTATTTT
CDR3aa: CASSLPPSGGAGDTQYF

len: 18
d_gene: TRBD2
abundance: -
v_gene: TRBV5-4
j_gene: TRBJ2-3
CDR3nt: TGTGCCAGCAGCTCCCCTGGATCCGGGACTAGCGTCACAGATACGCAGTATTTT
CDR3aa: CASSSPGSGTSVTDTQYF

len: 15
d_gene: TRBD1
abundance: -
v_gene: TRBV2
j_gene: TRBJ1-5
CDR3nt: TGTGCCAGCAGTTCGGGACAGGGGAAGACCCAGCCCCAGCATTTT
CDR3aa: CASSSGQGKTQPQHF

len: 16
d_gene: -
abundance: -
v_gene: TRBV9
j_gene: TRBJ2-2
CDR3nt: TGTGCCAGCAGCCCGAGGGTAGCGAGGAACACCGGGGAGCTGTTTTTT
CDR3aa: CASSPRVARNTGELFF

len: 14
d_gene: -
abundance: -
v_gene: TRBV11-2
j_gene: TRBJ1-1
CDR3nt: TGTGCCAGCAGCCCCGGGACTAGGGGAACTGAAGCTTTCTTT
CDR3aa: CASSPGTRGTEAFF

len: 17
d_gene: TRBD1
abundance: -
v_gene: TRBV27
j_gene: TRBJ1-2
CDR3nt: TGTGCCAGCAGTTCCCGGGACAGGGGGCACCTTCTCTATGGCTACACCTTC
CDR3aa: CASSSRDRGHLLYGYTF

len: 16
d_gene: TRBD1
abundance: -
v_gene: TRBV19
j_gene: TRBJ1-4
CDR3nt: TGTGCCAGTTCTGGACAGGGGGCAGCAACTAATGAAAAACTGTTTTTT
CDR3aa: CASSGQGAATNEKLFF

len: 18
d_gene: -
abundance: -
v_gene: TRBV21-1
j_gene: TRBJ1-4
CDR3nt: TGTGCCAGCAGCAGAAGACCGGGACAGGGGACTCTTAATGAAAAACTGTTTTTT
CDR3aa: CASSRRPGQGTLNEKLFF

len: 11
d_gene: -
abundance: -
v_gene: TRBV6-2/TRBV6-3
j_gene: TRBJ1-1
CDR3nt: TGTGCCAGCAGTTTCTACCTTGAAGCTTTCTTT
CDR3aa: CASSFYLEAFF

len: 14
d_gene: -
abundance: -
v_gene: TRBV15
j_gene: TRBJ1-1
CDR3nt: TGTGCCACCAGCAGAGGCGCAGGAAACACTGAAGCTTTCTTT
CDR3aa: CATSRGAGNTEAFF

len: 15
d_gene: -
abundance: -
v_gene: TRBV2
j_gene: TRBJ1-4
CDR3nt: TGTGCCAGCAGACAGAGGGCAGGTACTAATGAAAAACTGTTTTTT
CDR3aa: CASRQRAGTNEKLFF

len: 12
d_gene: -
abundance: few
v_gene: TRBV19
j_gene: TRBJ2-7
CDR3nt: TGTGCCAGTAGCAGGGGAGAATACGAGCAGTACTTC
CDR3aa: CASSRGEYEQYF

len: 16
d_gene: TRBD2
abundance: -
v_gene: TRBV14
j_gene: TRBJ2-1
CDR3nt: TGTGCCAGCAGCCCGCTAGCGGGGGGGCGGTTTGGTGAGCAGTTCTTC
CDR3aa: CASSPLAGGRFGEQFF

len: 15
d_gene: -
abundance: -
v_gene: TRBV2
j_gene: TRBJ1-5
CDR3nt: TGTGCCAGCAGTGGGATCCGGGATGGCAATCAGCCCCAGCATTTT
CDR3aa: CASSGIRDGNQPQHF

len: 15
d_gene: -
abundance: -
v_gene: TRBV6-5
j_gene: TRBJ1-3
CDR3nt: TGTGCCAGCACCACAATCAGGGTAGCTGGAAACACCATATATTTT
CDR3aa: CASTTIRVAGNTIYF

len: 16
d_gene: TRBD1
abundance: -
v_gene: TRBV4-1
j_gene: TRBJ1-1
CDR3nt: TGCGCCAGCAGCCAAGAGGGGGGACAGGTGAAGGCTGAAGCTTTCTTT
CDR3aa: CASSQEGGQVKAEAFF

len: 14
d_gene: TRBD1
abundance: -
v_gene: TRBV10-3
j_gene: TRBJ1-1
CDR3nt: TGTGCCATCTGGACAGGGGTCAGTAACACTGAAGCTTTCTTT
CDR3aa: CAIWTGVSNTEAFF

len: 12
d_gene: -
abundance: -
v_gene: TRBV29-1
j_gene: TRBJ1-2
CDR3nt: TGCAGCGCCGCCGGACAGAACTATGGCTACACCTTC
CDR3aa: CSAAGQNYGYTF

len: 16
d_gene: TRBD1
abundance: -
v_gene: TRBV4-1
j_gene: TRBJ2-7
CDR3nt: TGCGCCAGCAGCCAAGAAGGGGACAGGGGGCGGTACGAGCAGTACTTC
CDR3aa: CASSQEGDRGRYEQYF

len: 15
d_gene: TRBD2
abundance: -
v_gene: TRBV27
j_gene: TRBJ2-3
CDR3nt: TGTGCCAGCAGCTCTAGCGGGAGGGGCACAGATACGCAGTATTTT
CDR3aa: CASSSSGRGTDTQYF

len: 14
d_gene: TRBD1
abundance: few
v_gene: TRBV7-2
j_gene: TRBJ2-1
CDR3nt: TGTGCCAGCAGCTTAGACAGGGGGGCGAATGAGCAGTTCTTC
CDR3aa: CASSLDRGANEQFF

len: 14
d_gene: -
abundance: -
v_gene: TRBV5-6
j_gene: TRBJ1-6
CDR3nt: TGTGCCAGCAGCTTGGCTCCCGGGGGGTCACCCCTCCACTTT
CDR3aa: CASSLAPGGSPLHF

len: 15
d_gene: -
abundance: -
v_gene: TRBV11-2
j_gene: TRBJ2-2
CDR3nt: TGTGCCAGCAGCCCTATAAGCGGGAACACCGGGGAGCTGTTTTTT
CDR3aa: CASSPISGNTGELFF

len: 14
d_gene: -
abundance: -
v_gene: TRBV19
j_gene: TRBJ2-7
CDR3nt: TGTGCCAGTAGTCCCCGGGACACCCGCTACGAGCAGTACTTC
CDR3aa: CASSPRDTRYEQYF

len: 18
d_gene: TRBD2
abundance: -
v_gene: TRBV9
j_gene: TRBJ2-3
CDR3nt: TGTGCCAGCAGCGGTCGACTAGCGGGGGTATTGGGATTAGATACGCAGTATTTT
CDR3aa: CASSGRLAGVLGLDTQYF

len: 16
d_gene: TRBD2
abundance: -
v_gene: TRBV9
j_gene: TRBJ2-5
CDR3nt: TGTGCCAGCAGCGGGACTAGCGGCCGGGCTAAAGAGACCCAGTACTTC
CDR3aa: CASSGTSGRAKETQYF

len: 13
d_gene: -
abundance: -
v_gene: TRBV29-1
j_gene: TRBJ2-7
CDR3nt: TGCAGCGCCTATAGTAGCGGAACCTACGAGCAGTACTTC
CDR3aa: CSAYSSGTYEQYF

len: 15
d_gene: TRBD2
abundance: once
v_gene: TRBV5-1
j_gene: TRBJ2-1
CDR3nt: TGCGCCAGCAGCTTGACTAGCGGGACTTACAATGAGCAGTTCTTC
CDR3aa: CASSLTSGTYNEQFF

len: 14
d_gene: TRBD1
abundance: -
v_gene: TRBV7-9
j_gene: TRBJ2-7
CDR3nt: TGTGCCAGCAGCTTTAGCCAGGGGGCCGTCGAGCAGTACTTC
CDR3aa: CASSFSQGAVEQYF

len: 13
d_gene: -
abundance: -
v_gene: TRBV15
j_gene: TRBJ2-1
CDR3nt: TGTGCCACCAGCAGAGAGAGTCTGAATGAGCAGTTCTTC
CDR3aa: CATSRESLNEQFF

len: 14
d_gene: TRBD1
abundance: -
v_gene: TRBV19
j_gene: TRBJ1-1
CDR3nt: TGTGCCAGTACCAGACAGGGGGCGGGAACTGAAGCTTTCTTT
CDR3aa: CASTRQGAGTEAFF

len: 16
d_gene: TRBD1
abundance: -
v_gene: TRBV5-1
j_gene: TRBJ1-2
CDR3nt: TGCGCCAGCAGCTTGGAGGGACAGGGAGCTAACTATGGCTACACCTTC
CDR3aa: CASSLEGQGANYGYTF

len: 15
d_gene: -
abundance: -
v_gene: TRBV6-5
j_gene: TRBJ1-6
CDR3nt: TGTGCCAGCAGTTACTCGGGGCAGGGTGGTTCACCCCTCCACTTT
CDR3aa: CASSYSGQGGSPLHF

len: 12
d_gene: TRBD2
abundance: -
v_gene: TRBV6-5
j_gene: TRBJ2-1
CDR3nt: TGTGCCACCACTAGCGGGTTAAATGAGCAGTTCTTC
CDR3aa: CATTSGLNEQFF

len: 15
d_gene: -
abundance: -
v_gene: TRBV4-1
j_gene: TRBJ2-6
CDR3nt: TGCGCCAGCAGTCTCCAGGCCTCTGGGGCCAACGTCCTGACTTTC
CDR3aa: CASSLQASGANVLTF

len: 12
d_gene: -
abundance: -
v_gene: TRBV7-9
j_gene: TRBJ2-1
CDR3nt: TGTGCCAGCAGCTTAGGTGCGGGGAAGCCGTTCTTC
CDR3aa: CASSLGAGKPFF

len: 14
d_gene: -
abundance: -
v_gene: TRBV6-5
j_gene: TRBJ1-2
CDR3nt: TGTGCCAGCAGTCGTAAATATCCTAACTATGGCTACACCTTC
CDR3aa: CASSRKYPNYGYTF

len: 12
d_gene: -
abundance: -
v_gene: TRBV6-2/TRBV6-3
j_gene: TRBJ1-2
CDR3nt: TGTGCCAGCAGTTCGACAGAGTATGGCTACACCTTC
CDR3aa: CASSSTEYGYTF

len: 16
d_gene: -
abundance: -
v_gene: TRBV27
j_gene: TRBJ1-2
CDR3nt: TGTGCCAGCAGTTTTACGGGGACATTCTTTAACTATGGCTACACCTTC
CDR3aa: CASSFTGTFFNYGYTF

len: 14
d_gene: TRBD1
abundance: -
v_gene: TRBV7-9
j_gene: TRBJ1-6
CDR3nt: TGTGCCAGCAGCTTAGAGACAGGGGGTTCACCCCTCCACTTT
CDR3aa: CASSLETGGSPLHF

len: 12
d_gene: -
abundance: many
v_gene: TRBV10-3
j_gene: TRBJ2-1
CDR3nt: TGTGCCATCAGTCTAGAATTGGGTGAGCAGTTCTTC
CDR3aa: CAISLELGEQFF